Listed below are T cell receptor beta chains from one sample, sequenced in a study of neurological immune-mediated disorders. TCRdb analysed the 5' RACE reads with MiXCR anew, one entry per CDR3 protein. The data show some 65,000 distinct CDR3 sequences, with approximately 3.7% seen just once and roughly 2.7% held by the top ten. Sequenced material: PBMCs. The source of these receptors is a man between 50 and 59 years old with multiple sclerosis. The CDR3 runs from the conserved cysteine through the conserved F or W. D genes are given only for firm matches. Not all rows give a size; the values are once, few, many and, for expanded clones, a class.

TRBV7-9	TRBJ1-1	TRBD1	many	TGTGCCAGCAGCCTGGGACAGCTTGAAGCTTTCTTT	CASSLGQLEAFF
TRBV4-2	TRBJ2-3	TRBD2	many	TGTGCCAGCAGCCTCCGGACTAGCGGGAACACAGATACGCAGTATTTT	CASSLRTSGNTDTQYF
TRBV28	TRBJ2-3	TRBD2	many	TGTGCCAGCAGTATCCCTTTCGCGGGGGTAAACACAGATACGCAGTATTTT	CASSIPFAGVNTDTQYF
TRBV6-5	TRBJ2-2	-	few	TGTGCCAGCAGTTACGGTCAACTCGGGGAGCTGTTTTTT	CASSYGQLGELFF
TRBV12-3/TRBV12-4	TRBJ1-6	-	many	TGTGCCAGCAGTGGGACCTATAATTCACCCCTCCACTTT	CASSGTYNSPLHF
TRBV5-1	TRBJ1-2	-	many	TGCGCCAGCAGCTTGGAATCAGCCCTCTGGGGCTACACCTTC	CASSLESALWGYTF
TRBV9	TRBJ2-5	TRBD1	many	TGTGCCAGCAGCCAAACAGGGGCAGGAGAGACCCAGTACTTC	CASSQTGAGETQYF
TRBV20-1	TRBJ1-2	-	many	TGCAGTGCTAGAGCTGGAATCGCCCGTGATGGCTACACCTTC	CSARAGIARDGYTF
TRBV7-9	TRBJ1-4	-	-	TGTGCCAGCAGCCCGGGGGACATCCGTGAAAAACTGTTTTTT	CASSPGDIREKLFF
TRBV7-6	TRBJ2-7	TRBD1	many	TGTGCCAGCAGCATCGGGACAGGGAGTTCGTTAGCCTACGAGCAGTACTTC	CASSIGTGSSLAYEQYF
TRBV4-3	TRBJ2-3	-	many	TGCGCCAGCAGCCAACGGGGGGATACGCAGTATTTT	CASSQRGDTQYF
TRBV18	TRBJ1-5	-	few	TGTGCCAGCTCACCAGAAGCAGGTGGTAGCCAGCCCCAGCATTTT	CASSPEAGGSQPQHF
TRBV12-3/TRBV12-4	TRBJ2-7	-	many	TGTGCCAGCAGTTTGAACAGGGCCTACGAGCAGTACTTC	CASSLNRAYEQYF